This TCR beta chain is from a study of blood T cell repertoires in COVID-19. Study in general: Acute and convalescent COVID-19 specimens originated in the United States, Italy and Spain. T cells, B-cell-depleted T cells, or PBMCs supplied cDNA or gDNA.

This CDR3 has 14 residues. Trimming cost V 6 bases and J 7 bases; bases outside gene matches: 6. Germline V gives CDR1 KGHSH, CDR2 LQKENI. Per the study methods: Nucleated cell number was recorded as an estimate derived from reference gene primer amplification. Produced via immunoSEQ multiplex PCR; TCRdb's table is partial and in-frame only. That table supplies the V and J calls and clone size; D and trimming were determined from the DNA. Here the sample spans more than 60,000 clones, 85% being singletons. The chain employs TRBV18 and TRBJ1-1; TRBD1 matches 12 bases. Sequencing was performed on peripheral blood. This receptor was identified in a human donor in a cohort sampled during active COVID-19. CDR3 region: CASSPGTGGYEAFF. In DNA, the CDR3 is TGTGCCAGCTCGCCCGGGACAGGGGGCTATGAAGCTTTCTTT. Supplemented by reference TRBV18 and TRBJ1-1, the full variable domain reads NAGVMQNPRHLVRRRGQEARLRCSPMKGHSHVYWYRQLPEEGLKFMVYLQKENIIDESGMPKERFSAEFPKEGPSILRIQQVVRGDSAAYFCASSPGTGGYEAFFGQGTRLTVV.